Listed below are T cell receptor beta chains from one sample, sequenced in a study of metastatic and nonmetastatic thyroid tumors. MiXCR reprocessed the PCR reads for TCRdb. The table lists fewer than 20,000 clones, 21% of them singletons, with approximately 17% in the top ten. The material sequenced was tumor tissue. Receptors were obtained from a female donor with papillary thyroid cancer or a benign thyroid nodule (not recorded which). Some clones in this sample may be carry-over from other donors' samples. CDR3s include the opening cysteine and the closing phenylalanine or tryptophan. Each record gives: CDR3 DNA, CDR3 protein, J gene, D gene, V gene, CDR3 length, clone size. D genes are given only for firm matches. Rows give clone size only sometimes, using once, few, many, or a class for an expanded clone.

TGTGCCAGCAGTTACCCGGACAGTGCGAACTATGCTACCTACGAGCAGTACTTC,CASSYPDSANYATYEQYF,TRBJ2-7,-,TRBV6-2/TRBV6-3,18,-
TGTGCCAGCAGCTACCGGGACAGGGATTTGCCTCAGTACTTC,CASSYRDRDLPQYF,TRBJ2-7,TRBD1,TRBV11-2,14,-
TGTGCCAGCAGCCGATGGCCTCGGGAATACGAGCAGTACTTC,CASSRWPREYEQYF,TRBJ2-7,-,TRBV3-1,14,-
TGTGCCAGCAGACTCACCGGGACAGGGGGAGGCTATGGCTACACCTTC,CASRLTGTGGGYGYTF,TRBJ1-2,TRBD1,TRBV3-1,16,-
TGTGCCAGCAGTTTTAGGGGACTAGGCTATGGCTACACCTTC,CASSFRGLGYGYTF,TRBJ1-2,-,TRBV28,14,large
TGTGCCAGCAGTTTAATGTCTACCGATGGCTACACCTTC,CASSLMSTDGYTF,TRBJ1-2,-,TRBV12-3/TRBV12-4,13,few
TGCGCCAGTTACCAGGGGGCGAACACTGAAGCTTTCTTT,CASYQGANTEAFF,TRBJ1-1,TRBD1,TRBV5-1,13,many
TGTGCCAGCAGAGTGTCGGGGTCCCCCTACGAGCAGTACTTC,CASRVSGSPYEQYF,TRBJ2-7,-,TRBV12-3/TRBV12-4,14,few
TGTGCCAGCAGTTTGGGGAGGACTGAAGCTTTCTTT,CASSLGRTEAFF,TRBJ1-1,-,TRBV27,12,many
TGTGCCAGCAGTTTACGCCTGCCCGGAAACACCATATATTTT,CASSLRLPGNTIYF,TRBJ1-3,-,TRBV28,14,many
TGTGCCAGCAGTTCTACCGGGACAGGAGGCTATGGCTACACCTTC,CASSSTGTGGYGYTF,TRBJ1-2,TRBD1,TRBV25-1,15,few
TGCGCCAGCAGCTTTAGCAGAAACAATGAGCAGTTCTTC,CASSFSRNNEQFF,TRBJ2-1,-,TRBV5-1,13,many
TGTGCCAGCAGCTTGGCCCCGACTGCAGATACGCAGTATTTT,CASSLAPTADTQYF,TRBJ2-3,-,TRBV5-4,14,few
TGTGCCAGCAGACGTACAGGGGACAATTCCCAGCACTTT,CASRRTGDNSQHF,TRBJ1-5,TRBD1,TRBV27,13,-
TGTGCCAGCAGCTTTCACCTTTTTGAGGGACTCTACACCTTC,CASSFHLFEGLYTF,TRBJ1-2,-,TRBV7-2,14,many
TGTGCCAGCAGTTTATCCCGGGACCGACCCTATGGCTACACCTTC,CASSLSRDRPYGYTF,TRBJ1-2,-,TRBV27,15,medium-sized
TGTGCCAGCAGTTTAACCCAGCCATATGGCTACACCTTC,CASSLTQPYGYTF,TRBJ1-2,-,TRBV28,13,few
TGCAGCGTTGTGACGGGGGCTAGCGGGTTCTTC,CSVVTGASGFF,TRBJ2-1,-,TRBV29-1,11,many
TGCGCCAGCAGCTTGGGGGCCGGGACAGGGTATCATGAGCAGTTCTTC,CASSLGAGTGYHEQFF,TRBJ2-1,TRBD1,TRBV5-1,16,-
TGTGCCAGCATCGACGACCGCTACGAGCAGTACTTC,CASIDDRYEQYF,TRBJ2-7,-,TRBV6-1,12,-
TGTGCCAGCAGTTTATCGGGAAGGATCGAGCAGTACTTC,CASSLSGRIEQYF,TRBJ2-7,-,TRBV28,13,many
TGTGCCGGAATGGGACAACCGAACACTGAAGCTTTCTTT,CAGMGQPNTEAFF,TRBJ1-1,-,TRBV6-2/TRBV6-3,13,-
TGTGCCAGCAGCTTGGGGGGCGTAGATACGCAGTATTTT,CASSLGGVDTQYF,TRBJ2-3,-,TRBV5-6,13,medium-sized
TGTGCCAGCAGCCCCGGGGGACAGCAAGAGACCCAGTACTTC,CASSPGGQQETQYF,TRBJ2-5,-,TRBV5-4,14,-
TGTGCCAGCAGTTATCAGGGGAAAGCCTACGAGCAGTACTTC,CASSYQGKAYEQYF,TRBJ2-7,-,TRBV27,14,few
TGCGCCAGCAGCTTGGGGACGCTCCCCTACGAGCAGTACTTC,CASSLGTLPYEQYF,TRBJ2-7,-,TRBV5-1,14,many
TGTGCCAGCAGTTTGGGGGGGTTAAGGAGCTCCTACGAGCAGTACTTC,CASSLGGLRSSYEQYF,TRBJ2-7,TRBD2,TRBV28,16,many
TGTGCCAGCAGACGGCGCTCCTTCTACGAGCAGTACTTC,CASRRRSFYEQYF,TRBJ2-7,-,TRBV12-3/TRBV12-4,13,many
TGCGCCAGCAGCCAAGAGGGGGGTCATCAGCCCCAGCATTTT,CASSQEGGHQPQHF,TRBJ1-5,-,TRBV4-1,14,medium-sized
TGTGCCAGCGGTGGAATAGACGGCCTTGGGGAGCAGTTCTTC,CASGGIDGLGEQFF,TRBJ2-1,-,TRBV2,14,many
TGTGCCAGCAGTTACAGGGGTAATTCACCCCTCCACTTT,CASSYRGNSPLHF,TRBJ1-6,-,TRBV6-5,13,few
TGTGCCAGCACCCGGGATAGCTCCTACGAGCAGTACTTC,CASTRDSSYEQYF,TRBJ2-7,-,TRBV19,13,-
TGCGCCAGCAGCGTTGTCCCGGGACAGGGAATCTATGGCTACACCTTC,CASSVVPGQGIYGYTF,TRBJ1-2,TRBD1,TRBV5-1,16,many
TGCGCCAGCAGCGGGGCAGGCTATGGCTACACCTTC,CASSGAGYGYTF,TRBJ1-2,-,TRBV5-1,12,-
TGTGCCAGCAGTCCTTCTTCAGGTGGTAATCATGGCTACACCTTC,CASSPSSGGNHGYTF,TRBJ1-2,-,TRBV6-2/TRBV6-3,15,-
TGTGCCAGCAGCACCGGCCAGGGGGCTTTCTTT,CASSTGQGAFF,TRBJ1-1,-,TRBV13,11,once
TGTGCCACCAGTGGCGCAGGGGGCACCGGGGAGCTGTTTTTT,CATSGAGGTGELFF,TRBJ2-2,TRBD1,TRBV24-1,14,many
TGCAGTGCTAGAGCCGGGACTAGCGGGTTGACCGAGCAGTACTTC,CSARAGTSGLTEQYF,TRBJ2-7,TRBD2,TRBV20-1,15,many
TGCAGTGCTAGAGGGGCCAACGAGCAGTACTTC,CSARGANEQYF,TRBJ2-7,-,TRBV20-1,11,many
TGTGCCAGCAGCCAAACGGCCGCTAGCTCCTACGAGCAGTACTTC,CASSQTAASSYEQYF,TRBJ2-7,-,TRBV7-9,15,many
TGCGCCAGCAGTGAGTCGGGACTAGCGGACGAGCAGTACTTC,CASSESGLADEQYF,TRBJ2-7,TRBD2,TRBV10-2,14,many
TGCAGTGCTATTTTAGAGCGGGGGACTGAAGCTTTCTTT,CSAILERGTEAFF,TRBJ1-1,-,TRBV20-1,13,-
TGTGCCAGCAGTCCGGACAGGGGGCTCGGACAGCCCCAGCATTTT,CASSPDRGLGQPQHF,TRBJ1-5,TRBD1,TRBV2,15,many
TGTGCCAGCAGTGCGTCAATCGACCGTGAGCAGTTCTTC,CASSASIDREQFF,TRBJ2-1,-,TRBV6-1,13,medium-sized
TGTGCCAGCAGCCGACTGGAACTAGGGGGCTACACCTTC,CASSRLELGGYTF,TRBJ1-2,-,TRBV27,13,many
TGTGCCAGCAGCCCCCGGAGGCTCCCAGATACGCAGTATTTT,CASSPRRLPDTQYF,TRBJ2-3,-,TRBV11-2,14,many
TGTGCCAGCAGTTTTGGAAGGACGCGGGAGCTGTTTTTT,CASSFGRTRELFF,TRBJ2-2,-,TRBV27,13,few
TGTGCCAGCAGGGACAGAGCGTTTAATGGCTACACCTTC,CASRDRAFNGYTF,TRBJ1-2,-,TRBV27,13,many
TGTGCCAGCAGAACTAGGGGGGGGGGGCAGCCCCAGCATTTT,CASRTRGGGQPQHF,TRBJ1-5,-,TRBV27,14,many
TGTGCCACCAGCAGAGATGGCCTAGCGGGGAGTTATAATGAGCAGTTCTTC,CATSRDGLAGSYNEQFF,TRBJ2-1,TRBD2,TRBV15,17,many